This T cell receptor beta chain came from a study of early T cells in non-severe SARS-CoV-2 infection. Across the study: Bulk RNA taken from unsorted whole blood was sequenced, leaving chains unpaired.

This CDR3 is 19 amino acids long. Individually, cDNA molecules had unique molecular identifiers attached to them. TCRdb reanalysed the 5' RACE reads using MiXCR and keeps one entry per CDR3 protein. Among over 50,000 distinct CDR3 sequences listed, 10% to 11% were seen once. This clonotype was counted ten times or more. The chain links TRBV21-1 to TRBJ1-1; the table's D gene call, TRBD1, was not cross checked with the DNA. TRBV21-1 is a recognized pseudogene. The TCR was taken from an adult who was a healthcare worker with PCR-confirmed SARS-CoV-2 infection or an uninfected control (not recorded which). The source material was whole blood. The CDR3 region is CASSSSYRGNSGENTEAFF. As DNA, the CDR3 is TGTGCCAGCAGCTCTTCATATCGGGGGAATTCGGGCGAGAACACTGAAGCTTTCTTT.